This T cell receptor (beta chain) was profiled in a study of fetal regulatory T cell absence and autoimmunity. Notes on the study in general: Pancreas and cord blood did not differ much in TRB family usage. The oligoclonal enrichment was interpreted as supporting antigen-driven pancreatic autoimmunity before birth in IPEX syndrome. Pancreas TCRs were oligoclonally enriched versus cord blood, some clones over 100-fold.

This was a survey-level run. Only in-frame clones appear in the TCRdb table, and some are missing; sequencing was by immunoSEQ multiplex PCR. The data hold some 87,000 clones, with approximately 79% observed a single time. With regard to this clone: Antigen specificity is unknown.

V shed 4 bases and J 0 bases; nucleotides not matched to a gene: 2. The length of the CDR3 is 14 residues. Germline V gene lookup returns CDR1 KGHSH and CDR2 LQKENI. Sequencing was carried out using pancreas tissue. The TCR sequence derives from a male donor with IPEX syndrome. The chain uses TRBV18 and TRBJ1-2, with 7 nucleotides matching TRBD1. DNA of the CDR3: TGTGCCAGCTCACTCGGACAGGCTAACTATGGCTACACCTTC. It is translated as CASSLGQANYGYTF.